The rows below give T cell receptor beta chains drawn from one sample of a study of T-cell reconstitution after alpha-beta-depleted transplantation in children. TCRdb analysed the PCR reads with MiXCR anew, one entry per CDR3 protein. Of 670,000 or so distinct CDR3 sequences listed, about an eighth were seen once; the top ten hold around 0.76%. Sequenced here: PBMCs, sampled before TCRalphabeta/CD19-depleted stem cell transplant. The receptors shown here come from a girl aged 2-10 years with congenital amegakaryocytic thrombocytopenia, due to receive a stem cell transplant. Both conserved end residues are part of each CDR3. A D gene is named only where the DNA matches it firmly. Clone size is shown for a subset of rows, as once, few, many or a class of expanded clone.

size: many; V: TRBV29-1; D: TRBD1; J: TRBJ2-1; CDR3: CSAGKGQGANEQFF; DNA: TGCAGCGCGGGAAAGGGACAGGGGGCAAATGAGCAGTTCTTC
size: many; V: TRBV7-2; D: TRBD2; J: TRBJ2-3; CDR3: CASSYKLAGWLTDTQYF; DNA: TGTGCCAGCAGCTACAAATTAGCGGGATGGCTCACAGATACGCAGTATTTT
size: few; V: TRBV10-1; D: TRBD1; J: TRBJ2-2; CDR3: CASSESSLDRVGMNTGELFF; DNA: TGCGCCAGCAGTGAGTCGAGCCTCGACAGGGTCGGAATGAACACCGGGGAGCTGTTTTTT
size: many; V: TRBV20-1; D: NA; J: TRBJ1-1; CDR3: CSAHRGENTEAFF; DNA: TGCAGTGCTCATCGGGGAGAGAACACTGAAGCTTTCTTT
size: NA; V: TRBV18; D: TRBD2; J: TRBJ2-7; CDR3: CASSQLAEPSEQYF; DNA: TGTGCCAGCTCCCAACTAGCGGAGCCAAGTGAGCAGTACTTC
size: NA; V: TRBV28; D: NA; J: TRBJ2-1; CDR3: CASSLTSMPANNEQFF; DNA: TGTGCCAGCAGTTTGACCTCGATGCCGGCCAACAATGAGCAGTTCTTC
size: few; V: TRBV20-1; D: TRBD2; J: TRBJ2-7; CDR3: CSAREPAGGRYEQYF; DNA: TGCAGTGCTAGAGAACCGGCGGGAGGGCGGTACGAGCAGTACTTC
size: few; V: TRBV3-1; D: TRBD2; J: TRBJ2-7; CDR3: CASSQDSGRADEQYF; DNA: TGTGCCAGCAGCCAAGACAGCGGGAGGGCGGACGAGCAGTACTTC
size: many; V: TRBV20-1; D: NA; J: TRBJ2-1; CDR3: CSVVDDEQFF; DNA: TGCAGTGTCGTGGACGATGAGCAGTTCTTC
size: many; V: TRBV3-1; D: NA; J: TRBJ2-1; CDR3: CASSHSSSYNEQFF; DNA: TGTGCCAGCAGCCATTCGAGCTCCTACAATGAGCAGTTCTTC
size: NA; V: TRBV10-3; D: NA; J: TRBJ1-2; CDR3: CAIPRGGARNGYTF; DNA: TGTGCCATCCCACGGGGGGGGGCCCGGAATGGCTACACCTTC
size: many; V: TRBV5-1; D: NA; J: TRBJ2-1; CDR3: CASRGIPVDGPNEQFF; DNA: TGCGCCAGCAGGGGGATCCCAGTAGATGGTCCCAATGAGCAGTTCTTC
size: many; V: TRBV5-1; D: TRBD2; J: TRBJ2-1; CDR3: CASSLDGTSSYNEQFF; DNA: TGCGCCAGCAGCTTGGATGGGACTAGCTCCTACAATGAGCAGTTCTTC
size: many; V: TRBV29-1; D: TRBD2; J: TRBJ2-5; CDR3: CSVRTSKETQYF; DNA: TGCAGCGTTCGGACTAGCAAAGAGACCCAGTACTTC
size: NA; V: TRBV5-4; D: TRBD2; J: TRBJ2-2; CDR3: CASSLRLGSRTSVRGSNTGELFF; DNA: TGTGCCAGCAGCTTGCGTCTGGGCAGCCGGACTAGCGTGCGGGGGTCGAACACCGGGGAGCTGTTTTTT
size: NA; V: TRBV24-1; D: TRBD2; J: TRBJ2-1; CDR3: CAASDSPGLAGEGVVYNEQFF; DNA: TGTGCGGCCAGTGATTCCCCGGGACTAGCGGGAGAAGGGGTAGTCTACAATGAGCAGTTCTTC
size: few; V: TRBV5-1; D: TRBD2; J: TRBJ2-1; CDR3: CASRRPGLVFGAGEEINEQFF; DNA: TGCGCCAGCAGACGACCGGGACTTGTTTTTGGGGCGGGAGAGGAAATCAATGAGCAGTTCTTC
size: few; V: TRBV10-3; D: NA; J: TRBJ2-1; CDR3: CAIRGEAYNEQFF; DNA: TGTGCCATCAGGGGGGAGGCTTACAATGAGCAGTTCTTC
size: few; V: TRBV25-1; D: NA; J: TRBJ1-2; CDR3: CASSELWKNYGYTF; DNA: TGTGCCAGCAGTGAGCTCTGGAAGAACTATGGCTACACCTTC
size: NA; V: TRBV5-1; D: NA; J: TRBJ1-1; CDR3: CASSLGTIRGPRKGAFF; DNA: TGCGCCAGCAGCTTGGGTACTATCCGGGGCCCTCGAAAGGGAGCTTTCTTT
size: many; V: TRBV20-1; D: TRBD2; J: TRBJ2-1; CDR3: CSASSSGRVKIYEQFF; DNA: TGCAGTGCTAGTTCTAGCGGGAGAGTTAAAATCTATGAGCAGTTCTTC
size: many; V: TRBV5-6; D: NA; J: TRBJ2-7; CDR3: CASSPSHTYEQYF; DNA: TGTGCCAGCAGCCCTAGCCATACTTACGAGCAGTACTTC
size: NA; V: TRBV28; D: NA; J: TRBJ2-5; CDR3: CASRSNVQETQYF; DNA: TGTGCCAGCAGGAGCAACGTTCAAGAGACCCAGTACTTC
size: few; V: TRBV11-2; D: NA; J: TRBJ1-1; CDR3: CASSLAVPEAFF; DNA: TGTGCCAGCAGCTTAGCCGTACCTGAAGCTTTCTTT
size: many; V: TRBV15; D: TRBD2; J: TRBJ2-1; CDR3: CATSRKRLAVRDEQFF; DNA: TGTGCCACCAGCAGGAAAAGACTAGCGGTGAGGGATGAGCAGTTCTTC
size: NA; V: TRBV18; D: NA; J: TRBJ1-1; CDR3: CASSPVTRLNTEAFF; DNA: TGTGCCAGCTCACCAGTTACTCGGTTGAACACTGAAGCTTTCTTT
size: NA; V: TRBV20-1; D: NA; J: TRBJ2-7; CDR3: CSASSGFGPLEQYF; DNA: TGCAGTGCTAGCTCAGGGTTCGGTCCCCTCGAGCAGTACTTC
size: few; V: TRBV7-9; D: NA; J: TRBJ2-5; CDR3: CASSVTSGGETQYF; DNA: TGTGCCAGCAGCGTCACGTCAGGGGGGGAGACCCAGTACTTC
size: NA; V: TRBV3-1; D: TRBD2; J: TRBJ2-1; CDR3: CASSQVTAGGSSYNEQFF; DNA: TGTGCCAGCAGCCAAGTTACAGCGGGAGGGAGCTCCTACAATGAGCAGTTCTTC
size: NA; V: TRBV7-2; D: NA; J: TRBJ2-1; CDR3: CASSSPGWFNEQFF; DNA: TGTGCCAGCAGCTCCCCTGGATGGTTCAATGAGCAGTTCTTC
size: NA; V: TRBV25-1; D: NA; J: TRBJ2-7; CDR3: CASSPQNLYEQYF; DNA: TGTGCCAGCAGTCCCCAAAATCTCTACGAGCAGTACTTC
size: many; V: TRBV7-9; D: TRBD1; J: TRBJ2-1; CDR3: CASRDSALNEQFF; DNA: TGTGCCTCCCGGGACAGTGCGTTAAATGAGCAGTTCTTC
size: NA; V: TRBV3-1; D: TRBD1; J: TRBJ1-1; CDR3: CASSQTGLGTEAFF; DNA: TGTGCCAGCAGCCAGACAGGGCTGGGCACTGAAGCTTTCTTT
size: NA; V: TRBV16; D: TRBD2; J: TRBJ2-1; CDR3: CASSPTSVTYNEQFF; DNA: TGTGCCAGCAGCCCGACTAGCGTAACCTACAATGAGCAGTTCTTC
size: many; V: TRBV20-1; D: NA; J: TRBJ2-5; CDR3: CSATVQETQYF; DNA: TGCAGTGCCACGGTTCAAGAGACCCAGTACTTC
size: once; V: TRBV5-1; D: NA; J: TRBJ1-1; CDR3: CASSFEGRWTEAFF; DNA: TGCGCCAGCAGCTTTGAGGGGAGGTGGACTGAAGCTTTCTTT
size: NA; V: TRBV5-6; D: NA; J: TRBJ2-1; CDR3: CASSLGSHEQFF; DNA: TGTGCCAGCAGCTTGGGCAGCCACGAGCAGTTCTTC
size: many; V: TRBV7-8; D: NA; J: TRBJ2-7; CDR3: CASSPGTPRYEQYF; DNA: TGTGCCAGCAGCCCAGGAACACCTCGCTACGAGCAGTACTTC
size: many; V: TRBV20-1; D: NA; J: TRBJ2-3; CDR3: CSARDWGVSTDTQYF; DNA: TGCAGTGCTAGAGACTGGGGGGTTAGCACAGATACGCAGTATTTT
size: many; V: TRBV20-1; D: NA; J: TRBJ2-3; CDR3: CSAPRPGEDTQYF; DNA: TGCAGTGCTCCACGGCCCGGCGAGGATACGCAGTATTTT
size: many; V: TRBV5-1; D: NA; J: TRBJ2-7; CDR3: CASSLSTVSYEQYF; DNA: TGCGCCAGCAGCTTGTCCACCGTCTCCTACGAGCAGTACTTC
size: many; V: TRBV28; D: NA; J: TRBJ1-5; CDR3: CASSFQGWSGLQGPQHF; DNA: TGTGCCAGCAGTTTTCAAGGTTGGTCAGGGCTCCAAGGGCCCCAGCATTTT
size: few; V: TRBV5-5; D: TRBD1; J: TRBJ2-7; CDR3: CASSLAPGTDYEQYF; DNA: TGTGCCAGCAGCTTGGCACCGGGGACAGACTACGAGCAGTACTTC
size: NA; V: TRBV20-1; D: NA; J: TRBJ1-2; CDR3: CSAILPMPNYGYTF; DNA: TGCAGTGCCATCCTTCCTATGCCGAACTATGGCTACACCTTC
size: many; V: TRBV5-1; D: NA; J: TRBJ2-7; CDR3: CASSRGKSSGNTYEQYF; DNA: TGCGCCAGCAGCCGGGGCAAATCCAGCGGAAATACCTACGAGCAGTACTTC
size: NA; V: TRBV20-1; D: NA; J: TRBJ2-7; CDR3: CSARALLSYEQYF; DNA: TGCAGTGCTCGGGCCTTACTATCCTACGAGCAGTACTTC
size: many; V: TRBV5-1; D: NA; J: TRBJ2-3; CDR3: CASTLGPQSTDTQYF; DNA: TGCGCCAGCACCTTGGGCCCACAAAGCACAGATACGCAGTATTTT
size: NA; V: TRBV6-1; D: TRBD2; J: TRBJ2-7; CDR3: CASRHRRESLEQYF; DNA: TGTGCCAGCAGGCACCGGCGGGAGAGTCTCGAGCAGTACTTC
size: few; V: TRBV28; D: TRBD1; J: TRBJ1-2; CDR3: CASTRDSRSYGYTF; DNA: TGTGCCAGTACCCGGGACAGCCGATCCTATGGCTACACCTTC
size: few; V: TRBV7-7; D: NA; J: TRBJ2-1; CDR3: CASSLSRADVDEQFF; DNA: TGTGCCAGCAGCTTATCGCGGGCCGACGTGGATGAGCAGTTCTTC
size: many; V: TRBV20-1; D: NA; J: TRBJ2-4; CDR3: CSASWVGGNIQYF; DNA: TGCAGTGCTAGTTGGGTCGGTGGAAACATTCAGTACTTC
size: few; V: TRBV9; D: TRBD2; J: TRBJ2-5; CDR3: CASSVGEGNQYF; DNA: TGTGCCAGCAGCGTAGGGGAGGGAAACCAGTACTTC
size: NA; V: TRBV5-6; D: TRBD2; J: TRBJ2-2; CDR3: CASSLSGRADGELFF; DNA: TGTGCCAGCAGCTTAAGCGGGAGGGCCGACGGGGAGCTGTTTTTT
size: NA; V: TRBV29-1; D: TRBD1; J: TRBJ1-2; CDR3: CSVEDPADRVFPYGYTF; DNA: TGCAGCGTTGAAGATCCCGCGGACAGGGTTTTTCCCTATGGCTACACCTTC
size: many; V: TRBV5-1; D: NA; J: TRBJ2-1; CDR3: CASTQDLYNEQFF; DNA: TGCGCCAGTACCCAGGACCTATACAATGAGCAGTTCTTC
size: many; V: TRBV20-1; D: NA; J: TRBJ2-3; CDR3: CSIRFVADTQYF; DNA: TGCTCCATCAGGTTTGTCGCGGATACGCAGTATTTT
size: NA; V: TRBV5-5; D: NA; J: TRBJ1-5; CDR3: CASSRLGGGSNQPQHF; DNA: TGTGCCAGCAGCCGCCTAGGGGGAGGGAGCAATCAGCCCCAGCATTTT
size: many; V: TRBV20-1; D: NA; J: TRBJ2-1; CDR3: CSASFGPEQFF; DNA: TGCAGTGCTAGCTTCGGGCCTGAGCAGTTCTTC
size: NA; V: TRBV12-3/TRBV12-4; D: NA; J: TRBJ2-2; CDR3: CASSSLASVNTGELFF; DNA: TGTGCCAGCAGTTCCCTAGCCAGCGTGAACACCGGGGAGCTGTTTTTT
size: many; V: TRBV5-1; D: NA; J: TRBJ2-1; CDR3: CASRSPSSYNEQFF; DNA: TGCGCCAGCAGATCTCCTAGCTCCTACAATGAGCAGTTCTTC